These T cell receptor beta chains were read from a single sample in a study of OX40 agonist ivuxolimab in advanced cancers. Assay used: immunoSEQ multiplex PCR; TCRdb lists only in-frame clones, some missing. The sample lists about 70,000 clones; 86% were seen once. Sample: CD4+ or CD8+ T cells sorted from blood, taken in a trial of the OX40 agonist ivuxolimab. Receptors originate from an adult with an advanced solid tumor such as melanoma, head and neck, liver or kidney cancer. Each CDR3 is given with its conserved first and last residue. Fields, in order: V gene, J gene, D gene, clone size, CDR3 DNA, CDR3 protein. The D gene is left open where the match is weak. For some rows the clone size is stated as once, few or many, or as a class when expanded; others skip it.

TRBV11-2,TRBJ2-7,TRBD1,once,TGTGCCAGCAGCGAAACAGGGGCCTACGAGCAGTACTTC,CASSETGAYEQYF
TRBV9,TRBJ2-7,TRBD2,.,TGTGCCAGCAGCGTCCTACTAGCGGGAGGGTCCTACGAGCAGTACTTC,CASSVLLAGGSYEQYF
TRBV6-6,TRBJ1-1,TRBD1,.,TGTGCCAGCATCGACAGGGTCGGCGCTGAAGCTTTCTTT,CASIDRVGAEAFF
TRBV30,TRBJ2-5,.,.,TGTGCCCTGGAATTAGGGGGTGAAAAGGGAGAGACCCAGTACTTC,CALELGGEKGETQYF
TRBV7-6,TRBJ1-4,.,.,TGTGCCAGTAGCTTATCGGGGCCCGAAAAACTGTTTTTT,CASSLSGPEKLFF
TRBV6-6,TRBJ1-6,.,.,TGTGCCAGCAGTTACTCGCAGCGTACAAATTCACCCCTCCACTTT,CASSYSQRTNSPLHF
TRBV9,TRBJ2-7,.,.,TGTGCCAGCAGCGCCTCCACTAGCACCGAGCAGTACTTC,CASSASTSTEQYF
TRBV7-3,TRBJ2-4,.,medium-sized,TGTGCCAGCAGCTTAACAGGGGCGGGCATTCAGTACTTC,CASSLTGAGIQYF
TRBV18,TRBJ2-3,.,.,TGTGCCAGCTCAATCCAGGCGGTTGGAACAGATACGCAGTATTTT,CASSIQAVGTDTQYF
TRBV5-6,TRBJ1-2,TRBD1,.,TGTGCCAGCAGCTCGGGGACAGTCAACTATGGCTACACCTTC,CASSSGTVNYGYTF
TRBV9,TRBJ1-4,TRBD1,.,TGTGCCAGCAGCGCGACAGGGACTAATGAAAAACTGTTTTTT,CASSATGTNEKLFF
TRBV7-6,TRBJ2-7,TRBD1,once,TGTGCCAGCAGCCGAGGCCCAGGGGGAATCTACGAGCAGTACTTC,CASSRGPGGIYEQYF
TRBV18,TRBJ2-7,TRBD2,.,TGTGCCAGCTCACCACCGGGACTAGCGGGAGGGCCGGACGAGCAGTACTTC,CASSPPGLAGGPDEQYF
TRBV5-1,TRBJ1-6,.,.,TGCGCCAGCAGCTTGGTCCCGGATCCGGGGTCACCCCTCCACTTT,CASSLVPDPGSPLHF
TRBV5-1,TRBJ2-1,.,.,TGCGCCAGCAGCTTCGGGACATTGGAGGTCAATGAGCAGTTCTTC,CASSFGTLEVNEQFF
TRBV4-2,TRBJ1-1,.,.,TGTGCCAGCAGCCAAGATAATATTGCTGAAGCTTTCTTT,CASSQDNIAEAFF
TRBV29-1,TRBJ1-2,.,.,TGCAGCACGCCGGACGGGACGGGAGGCTACACCTTC,CSTPDGTGGYTF
TRBV18,TRBJ1-1,.,.,TGTGCCAGCTCACCACGAGGAGGGGCTGAAGCTTTCTTT,CASSPRGGAEAFF
TRBV19,TRBJ2-7,TRBD1,.,TGTGCCAGTAGTATAGATCATCCAGGGACAGGGGGCGACGAGCAGTACTTC,CASSIDHPGTGGDEQYF
TRBV6-1,TRBJ2-5,.,.,TGTGCCAGCAGAGGCGGGCCCGGGGAGACCCAGTACTTC,CASRGGPGETQYF
TRBV30,TRBJ2-6,.,.,TGTGCCTGGAGCCCCGGACTGTTCTCTGGGGCCAACGTCCTGACTTTC,CAWSPGLFSGANVLTF
TRBV5-1,TRBJ2-5,.,.,TGCGCCAGCCAAGCTGTGCCGCAAGAGACCCAGTACTTC,CASQAVPQETQYF
TRBV29-1,TRBJ2-7,TRBD2,.,TGCAGCGTGGTCGGGACTAGCCGCGAGCAGTACTTC,CSVVGTSREQYF
TRBV5-1,TRBJ1-4,TRBD1,.,TGCGCCAGCAGCTTGGGGACAGGAAATGAAAAACTGTTTTTT,CASSLGTGNEKLFF
TRBV18,TRBJ1-2,.,.,TGTGCCAGCTCACCAGTTGGCCGTGATTCGGGCTACACCTTC,CASSPVGRDSGYTF
TRBV12-5,TRBJ1-3,.,once,TGTGCTAGTGGACCCCAAACAGGAAAAGGATACACCATATATTTT,CASGPQTGKGYTIYF
TRBV5-1,TRBJ2-7,TRBD1,.,TGCGCCAGCGGGACAGAATATTCCTACGAGCAGTACTTC,CASGTEYSYEQYF
TRBV5-5,TRBJ1-5,.,once,TGTGCCAGCAGCTTGAACAATTTGAATCAGCCCCAGCATTTT,CASSLNNLNQPQHF
TRBV15,TRBJ1-4,.,.,TGTGCCACCAGCAGAGATCGCCGGACAGACGAACTGTTTTTT,CATSRDRRTDELFF
TRBV18,TRBJ1-2,.,few,TGTGCCAGCTGGAGGGAAGGAGACTATGGCTACACCTTC,CASWREGDYGYTF
TRBV21-1,TRBJ1-5,.,.,TGTGCCAGTTGTCTGTTTGTCAGCAATCAGCCCCAGCATTTT,CASCLFVSNQPQHF
TRBV6-1,TRBJ2-1,.,.,TGTGCCAGCAGTGAAGATCCCCTTTTGAATGAGCAGTTCTTC,CASSEDPLLNEQFF
TRBV10-2,TRBJ1-1,.,.,TGCGCCAGCAGAGACAACACTGAAGCTTTCTTT,CASRDNTEAFF
TRBV30,TRBJ2-3,TRBD2,.,TGTGCCTTGACCGGGACTAGCCCAGATACGCAGTATTTT,CALTGTSPDTQYF
TRBV5-1,TRBJ2-3,.,few,TGCGCCAGCACCTCGATGGGGGGAAATACGCAGTATTTT,CASTSMGGNTQYF
TRBV10-1,TRBJ1-5,.,.,TGCGCCAGCAGTGAGACATCGAATCAGCCCCAGCATTTT,CASSETSNQPQHF
TRBV5-1,TRBJ1-3,.,.,TGCGCCAGCAGAGACGGAAACACCATATATTTT,CASRDGNTIYF
TRBV30,TRBJ1-6,.,.,TGTGCCTGGGGGGGCTTCAATTCACCCCTCCACTTT,CAWGGFNSPLHF
TRBV7-8,TRBJ1-2,.,.,TGTGCCAGCAGCTTAAACGCGCAGGGGAGGTACTATGGCTACACCTTC,CASSLNAQGRYYGYTF
TRBV5-4,TRBJ1-1,TRBD1,once,TGTGCCAGCAGCCGCCGGACAGGACAAACTTGGGAAGCTTTCTTT,CASSRRTGQTWEAFF
TRBV6-5,TRBJ2-6,.,.,TGTGCCAGCAGTTACTCTTCCGCTGGGGCCAACGTCCTGACTTTC,CASSYSSAGANVLTF
TRBV30,TRBJ1-6,.,once,TGTGCCTCGAGCAGTACCTATAATTCACCCCTCCACTTT,CASSSTYNSPLHF
TRBV11-2,TRBJ2-1,TRBD2,.,TGTGCCAGCAGCCGGACTAGCGGGCCGAACAATGAGCAGTTCTTC,CASSRTSGPNNEQFF
TRBV5-1,TRBJ1-5,.,.,TGCGCCAGCAGCTTGGACCCAAATCAGCCCCAGCATTTT,CASSLDPNQPQHF
TRBV10-3,TRBJ2-7,TRBD2,.,TGTGCCATCAGTGAGTGGCTAGCGGGACGATCCTACGAGCAGTACTTC,CAISEWLAGRSYEQYF
TRBV6-5,TRBJ1-1,TRBD1,.,TGTGCCAGCAGTTACGCCCAGGGGGCCTATGGAGCTTTCTTT,CASSYAQGAYGAFF
TRBV27,TRBJ1-6,TRBD1,once,TGTGCCAGCAGTTTATCGCCCGGGACAGGTGGATCACCCCTCCACTTT,CASSLSPGTGGSPLHF
TRBV7-9,TRBJ2-2,.,.,TGTGCCAGCAGCTTGGACAGCGTCAACACCGGGGAGCTGTTTTTT,CASSLDSVNTGELFF
TRBV7-9,TRBJ1-1,.,.,TGTGCCAGCAGCCCCCACCCGGGGGGACATAGGGACACTGAAGCTTTCTTT,CASSPHPGGHRDTEAFF
TRBV5-4,TRBJ1-2,.,.,TGTGCCAGCAGCTTACCAGGGGACTATGGCTACACCTTC,CASSLPGDYGYTF
TRBV19,TRBJ1-2,.,.,TGTGCCAGTAGCCCCGGGAGGACCGTGCTTGGCGGCTACACCTTC,CASSPGRTVLGGYTF
TRBV6-6,TRBJ1-3,.,many,TGTGCCAGCAGCCGTCCTAGAAACACCATATATTTT,CASSRPRNTIYF
TRBV5-5,TRBJ2-1,TRBD2,.,TGTGCCAGCAGCTTGGTGGCTAGCGGGAAACGGGACAATGAGCAGTTCTTC,CASSLVASGKRDNEQFF
TRBV5-1,TRBJ1-4,.,once,TGCGCCAGCGCACGGCAGGGCAGTGCAACTAATGAAAAACTGTTTTTT,CASARQGSATNEKLFF
TRBV30,TRBJ2-7,.,.,TGTGCCTGGAGTGTAGTAAGGGAGATTGGGGAGCAGTACTTC,CAWSVVREIGEQYF
TRBV2,TRBJ2-7,.,.,TGTGCCAGCAGAGGAGGGCCCTCCTACGAGCAGTACTTC,CASRGGPSYEQYF
TRBV2,TRBJ2-7,TRBD1,.,TGTGCCACCCAGGGTGGGACAGAGGCAACCTACGAGCAGTACTTC,CATQGGTEATYEQYF